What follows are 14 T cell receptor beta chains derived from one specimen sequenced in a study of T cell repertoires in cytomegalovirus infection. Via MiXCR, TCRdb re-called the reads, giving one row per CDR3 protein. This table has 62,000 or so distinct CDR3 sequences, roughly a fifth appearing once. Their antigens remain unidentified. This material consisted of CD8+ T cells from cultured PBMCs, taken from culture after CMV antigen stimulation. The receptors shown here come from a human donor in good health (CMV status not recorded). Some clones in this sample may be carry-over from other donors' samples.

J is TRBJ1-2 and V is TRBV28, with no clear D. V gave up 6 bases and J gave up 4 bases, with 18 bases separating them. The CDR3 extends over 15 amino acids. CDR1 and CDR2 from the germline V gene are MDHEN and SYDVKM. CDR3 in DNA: TGTGCCAGCAGCCTACCTGTGGAAACCACCTATGGCTACACCTTC. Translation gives CASSLPVETTYGYTF.

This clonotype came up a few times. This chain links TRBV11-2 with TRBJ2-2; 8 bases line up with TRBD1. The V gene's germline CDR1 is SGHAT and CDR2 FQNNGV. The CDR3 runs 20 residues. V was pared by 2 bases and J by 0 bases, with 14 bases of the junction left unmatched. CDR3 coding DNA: TGTGCCAGCAGCTTACGATATAGAGGCGGGACAGGCACGAACACCGGGGAGCTGTTTTTT. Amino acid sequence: CASSLRYRGGTGTNTGELFF.

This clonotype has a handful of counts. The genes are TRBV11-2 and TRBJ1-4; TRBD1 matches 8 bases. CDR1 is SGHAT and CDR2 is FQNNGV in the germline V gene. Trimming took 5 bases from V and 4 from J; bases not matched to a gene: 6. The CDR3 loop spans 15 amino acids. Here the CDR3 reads CASSLRGQVNEKLFF. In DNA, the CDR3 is TGTGCCAGCAGCCTCCGGGGACAGGTTAATGAAAAACTGTTTTTT. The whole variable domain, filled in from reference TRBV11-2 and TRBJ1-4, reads EAGVAQSPRYKIIEKRQSVAFWCNPISGHATLYWYQQILGQGPKLLIQFQNNGVVDDSQLPKDRFSAERLKGVDSTLKIQPAKLEDSAVYLCASSLRGQVNEKLFFGSGTQLSVL.

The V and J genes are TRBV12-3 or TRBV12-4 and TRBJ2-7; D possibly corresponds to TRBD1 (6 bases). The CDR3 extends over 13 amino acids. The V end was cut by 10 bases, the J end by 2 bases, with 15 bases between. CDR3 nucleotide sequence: TGTGCCACCGCAACAACAGGGACCTACGAGCAGTACTTC. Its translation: CATATTGTYEQYF.

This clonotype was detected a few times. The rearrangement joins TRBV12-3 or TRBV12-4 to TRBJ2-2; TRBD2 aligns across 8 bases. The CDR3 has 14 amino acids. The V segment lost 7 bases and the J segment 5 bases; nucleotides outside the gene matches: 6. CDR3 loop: CASTPGGETGELFF. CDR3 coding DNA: TGTGCCAGCACCCCGGGGGGGGAGACCGGGGAGCTGTTTTTT.

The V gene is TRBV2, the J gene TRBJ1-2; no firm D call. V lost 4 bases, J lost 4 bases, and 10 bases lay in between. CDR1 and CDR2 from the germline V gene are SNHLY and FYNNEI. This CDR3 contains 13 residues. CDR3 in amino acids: CASSGRDFYGYTF. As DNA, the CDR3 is TGTGCCAGCAGTGGGAGAGATTTCTATGGCTACACCTTC.

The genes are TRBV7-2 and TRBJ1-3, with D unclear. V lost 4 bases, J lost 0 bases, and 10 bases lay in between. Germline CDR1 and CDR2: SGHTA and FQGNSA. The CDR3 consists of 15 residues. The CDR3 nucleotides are TGTGCCAGCAGCTCACCTCGCTTCTCTGGAAACACCATATATTTT. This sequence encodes CASSSPRFSGNTIYF.

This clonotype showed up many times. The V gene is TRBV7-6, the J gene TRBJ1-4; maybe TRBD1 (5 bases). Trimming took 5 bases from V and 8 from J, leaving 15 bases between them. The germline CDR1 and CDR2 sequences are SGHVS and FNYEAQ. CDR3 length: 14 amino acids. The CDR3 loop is CASSDYQGYEKLFF. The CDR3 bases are TGTGCCAGCAGCGACTACCAGGGTTACGAAAAACTGTTTTTT.

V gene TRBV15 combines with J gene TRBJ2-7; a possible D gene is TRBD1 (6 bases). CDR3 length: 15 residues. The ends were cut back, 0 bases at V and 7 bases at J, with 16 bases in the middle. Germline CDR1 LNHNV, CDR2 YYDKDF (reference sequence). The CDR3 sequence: CATSRDEGGALEQYF. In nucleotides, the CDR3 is TGTGCCACCAGCAGAGATGAAGGGGGAGCCTTGGAGCAGTACTTC.

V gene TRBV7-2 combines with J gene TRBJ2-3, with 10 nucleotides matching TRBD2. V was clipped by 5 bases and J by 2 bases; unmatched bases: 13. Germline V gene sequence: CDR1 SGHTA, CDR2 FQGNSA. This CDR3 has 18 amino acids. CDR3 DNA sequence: TGTGCCAGCAGCGAGTTAGCGGGGGGCTCTCCCTTCACAGATACGCAGTATTTT. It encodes CASSELAGGSPFTDTQYF. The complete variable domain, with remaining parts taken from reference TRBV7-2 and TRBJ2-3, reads GAGVSQSPSNKVTEKGKDVELRCDPISGHTALYWYRQSLGQGLEFLIYFQGNSAPDKSGLPSDRFSAERTGGSVSTLTIQRTQQEDSAVYLCASSELAGGSPFTDTQYFGPGTRLTVL.

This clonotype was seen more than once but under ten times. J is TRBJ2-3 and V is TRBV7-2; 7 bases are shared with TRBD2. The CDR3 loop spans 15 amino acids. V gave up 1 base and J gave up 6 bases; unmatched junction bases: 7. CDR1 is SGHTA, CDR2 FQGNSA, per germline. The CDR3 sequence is CASSLGGLGFDTQYF. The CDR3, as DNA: TGTGCCAGCAGCTTAGGCGGACTAGGGTTTGATACGCAGTATTTT. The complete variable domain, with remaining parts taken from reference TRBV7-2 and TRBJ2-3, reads GAGVSQSPSNKVTEKGKDVELRCDPISGHTALYWYRQSLGQGLEFLIYFQGNSAPDKSGLPSDRFSAERTGGSVSTLTIQRTQQEDSAVYLCASSLGGLGFDTQYFGPGTRLTVL.

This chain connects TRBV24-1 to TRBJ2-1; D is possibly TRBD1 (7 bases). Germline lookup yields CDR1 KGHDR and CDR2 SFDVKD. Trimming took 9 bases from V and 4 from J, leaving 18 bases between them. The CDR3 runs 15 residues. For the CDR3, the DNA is TGTGCCACCTCGGGCGGGACAGACAGTTACAATGAGCAGTTCTTC. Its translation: CATSGGTDSYNEQFF.

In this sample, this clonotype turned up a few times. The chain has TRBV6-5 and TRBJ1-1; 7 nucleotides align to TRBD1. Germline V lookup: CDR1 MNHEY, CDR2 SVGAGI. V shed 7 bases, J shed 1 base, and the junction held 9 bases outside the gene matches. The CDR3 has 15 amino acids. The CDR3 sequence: CASTPFTGANTEAFF. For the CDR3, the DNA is TGTGCCAGCACTCCTTTTACAGGGGCGAACACTGAAGCTTTCTTT.

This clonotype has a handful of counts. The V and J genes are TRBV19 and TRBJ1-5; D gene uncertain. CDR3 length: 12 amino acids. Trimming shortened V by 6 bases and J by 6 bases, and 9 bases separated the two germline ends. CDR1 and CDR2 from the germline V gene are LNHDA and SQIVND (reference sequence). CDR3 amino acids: CASSLLGQPQHF. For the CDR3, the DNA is TGTGCCAGTAGCCTATTGGGTCAGCCCCAGCATTTT.